The 14 T cell receptor beta chains presented below share a single source sample, sequenced in a study of OX40 agonist ivuxolimab in advanced cancers. The protocol used for the library was the immunoSEQ multiplex PCR assay. TCRdb's version of the immuneACCESS table is confined to in-frame rearrangements and falls short of the full clone set. An unresolved V gene accounts for under half of the shortfall where checked; the remainder is of unknown origin. The sample yields tens of thousands of clones; roughly 90% were counted once. Of the sample, about 9% is held by the ten largest clones. The sequencing here drew on CD4+ or CD8+ T cells sorted from blood, taken in a trial of the OX40 agonist ivuxolimab. These receptors were taken from an adult with an advanced solid tumor such as melanoma, head and neck, liver or kidney cancer.

J is TRBJ1-5 and V is TRBV28, with D unresolved. The CDR3 spans 12 residues. Germline V gene data show CDR1 as MDHEN and CDR2 as SYDVKM. V lost 8 bases, J lost 4 bases, and 9 bases lay in between. The CDR3 protein is CASGEANQPQHF. The CDR3 DNA is TGTGCCAGCGGCGAAGCGAATCAGCCCCAGCATTTT.

The gene calls are TRBV11-2 and TRBJ2-7; TRBD1 matches at 7 bases. The CDR3 length is 16 residues. CDR1 and CDR2 from the germline V gene are SGHAT and FQNNGV. The J segment lost 2 bases and the V segment lost 3 bases, leaving 10 bases of the junction unmatched. The CDR3 reads CASSFNLLDRPYEQYF. CDR3 coding DNA: TGTGCCAGCAGCTTTAACTTATTGGACAGGCCCTACGAGCAGTACTTC.

The chain combines TRBV30 with TRBJ2-1; 12 bases align to TRBD2. The length of the CDR3 is 14 residues. Unmatched junction bases numbered 1, after V lost 0 bases and J lost 7 bases. CDR1 and CDR2 (germline): GTSNPN, SVGIG (reference sequence). The CDR3 spells CAWSVGLAGNEQFF. The CDR3 coding sequence is TGTGCCTGGAGTGTAGGACTAGCGGGAAATGAGCAGTTCTTC.

The chain links TRBV4-3 to TRBJ1-4; D unclear. Germline CDR1 reads LGHNA; CDR2 reads YSLEER. The CDR3 totals 19 residues. V dropped 0 bases and J dropped 5 bases, with 22 bases sitting between them. The DNA of the CDR3 is TGCGCCAGCAGCCAAGATACCCCTTTAAATTATATCCCAAATGAAAAACTGTTTTTT. Its protein product is CASSQDTPLNYIPNEKLFF.

This sequence joins TRBV7-6 and TRBJ1-4; D is perhaps TRBD1 (5 bases). CDR1 is SGHVS, CDR2 FNYEAQ, per germline. The CDR3 has 16 residues. V was trimmed by 5 bases and J by 4 bases, leaving 17 bases between them. CDR3 protein: CASSPSGGTLNEKLFF. The CDR3 region has the DNA TGTGCCAGCAGCCCTAGTGGAGGGACTCTTAATGAAAAACTGTTTTTT.

This clone has a single count. V usage is TRBV9 and J usage is TRBJ1-3; 7 positions agree with TRBD1. CDR1 is SGDLS and CDR2 is YYNGEE in the germline V gene. Trimming removed 0 bases from V and 0 bases from J; junction bases left unmatched: 9. The CDR3 sequence is 18 residues long. The DNA for the CDR3 is TGTGCCAGCAGCGTAGACTCTCGACAGGGACCCTCTGGAAACACCATATATTTT. Amino acids: CASSVDSRQGPSGNTIYF.

This chain joins TRBV9 and TRBJ1-1; 10 nucleotides match TRBD1. The germline gives CDR1 SGDLS, CDR2 YYNGEE. This CDR3 is built from 15 residues. V lost 4 bases, J lost 2 bases, and 5 bases stayed unmatched. The CDR3 loop reads CASSKTGGPNTEAFF. In nucleotides, the CDR3 is TGTGCCAGCAGCAAGACAGGGGGCCCTAACACTGAAGCTTTCTTT.

This chain uses TRBV27 with TRBJ2-2; D ambiguous. The V end lost 1 base, the J end lost 2 bases, and 5 bases lay between the germline ends. The CDR3 is 14 amino acids. Germline V gives CDR1 MNHEY, CDR2 SMNVEV (reference sequence). The CDR3 reads CASSLLANTGELFF. Written as DNA, the CDR3 is TGTGCCAGCAGTTTATTGGCCAACACCGGGGAGCTGTTTTTT.

The V call is TRBV6-5, the J call TRBJ2-7; no clear D. Germline V gene lookup returns CDR1 MNHEY and CDR2 SVGAGI. Trimming removed 0 bases at V and 2 bases at J, with 8 bases between. The CDR3 sequence is 14 residues long. The CDR3 coding sequence is TGTGCCAGCAGTTACTCTGGTACAGCCTACGAGCAGTACTTC. Protein: CASSYSGTAYEQYF.

The chain combines TRBV9 with TRBJ2-3; TRBD2 agrees at 13 bases. The CDR3 sequence is 17 residues long. The germline V gene has CDR1 SGDLS and CDR2 YYNGEE. V trimming: 0 bases; J trimming: 3 bases; junction bases outside the gene matches: 4. The CDR3 nucleotides are TGTGCCAGCAGCGTAGAAACGACTAGCGGGAGGACAGATACGCAGTATTTT. Residues: CASSVETTSGRTDTQYF.

The rearrangement uses TRBV5-1 and TRBJ2-1, with TRBD2 matching 14 bases. After removal of 5 bases from V and 2 bases from J, the junction contained 6 bases not matched to a gene. Looked up from germline, CDR1 is SGHRS and CDR2 is YFSETQ. The CDR3 has 17 residues. CDR3: CASRAGTSGRAYNEQFF. The DNA for the CDR3 is TGCGCCAGCAGGGCCGGGACTAGCGGGAGAGCCTACAATGAGCAGTTCTTC.

This chain joins TRBV7-8 and TRBJ2-7; possibly TRBD1 for D (6 bases). Germline assignment: CDR1 SGHVS and CDR2 FQNEAQ. Trimming took 2 bases from V and 10 from J, leaving 18 bases between them. CDR3 length equals 14 residues. The CDR3 nucleotides read TGTGCCAGCAGCTTATTAACAGGGCACTATTCTCAGTACTTC. Amino acids: CASSLLTGHYSQYF.

The V gene is TRBV5-1, the J gene TRBJ1-2; the D gene is possibly TRBD1 (5 bases). Trimming removed 4 bases at V and 7 bases at J, with 14 bases between. This CDR3 comprises 13 residues. Germline CDR1 reads SGHRS; CDR2 reads YFSETQ. CDR3: CASSGGSVLGYTF. The CDR3 DNA is TGCGCCAGCAGCGGGGGTAGCGTTCTTGGCTACACCTTC. The complete variable domain, with remaining parts taken from reference TRBV5-1 and TRBJ1-2, reads KAGVTQTPRYLIKTRGQQVTLSCSPISGHRSVSWYQQTPGQGLQFLFEYFSETQRNKGNFPGRFSGRQFSNSRSEMNVSTLELGDSALYLCASSGGSVLGYTFGSGTRLTVV.

This chain joins TRBV4-2 and TRBJ1-1; unclear D gene. This CDR3 is 15 amino acids long. Germline loops: CDR1 LGHNA, CDR2 YNFKEQ. Trimming pared 0 bases from V and 6 bases from J, leaving 14 bases between. The CDR3 DNA reads TGTGCCAGCAGCCAAGATAGGCACACGAGGGCTGAAGCTTTCTTT. Protein: CASSQDRHTRAEAFF.